Below, 26 T cell receptor beta chains from the same sample are listed, as sequenced in a study of early T cells in non-severe SARS-CoV-2 infection. TCRdb reprocessed the 5' RACE reads via MiXCR and lists one record per CDR3 protein. The sample comprises tens of thousands of distinct CDR3 sequences, over 9.5% of which are singletons, and more than 5.5% rests with the top ten. Material: whole blood. These TCRs come from an adult who was a healthcare worker with PCR-confirmed SARS-CoV-2 infection or an uninfected control (not recorded which).

This clonotype was counted a few times. The rearrangement joins TRBV9 to TRBJ2-3, with 10 bases lining up with TRBD2. The length of the CDR3 is 17 residues. The ends lost 4 bases at V and 5 bases at J; junction bases unmatched: 13. Germline CDR1 and CDR2: SGDLS and YYNGEE. The CDR3 loop reads CASSPRGTSGDRDTQYF. In DNA, the CDR3 is TGTGCCAGCAGCCCAAGGGGAACTAGCGGGGATAGAGATACGCAGTATTTT.

This clonotype was detected a few times. CDR3 region: CASSVGGRANEQFF. In DNA form, the CDR3 reads TGTGCCAGCAGTGTGGGCGGGAGAGCCAATGAGCAGTTCTTC. The genes are TRBV2 and TRBJ2-1; 7 bases align to TRBD2. The germline V gene encodes CDR1 SNHLY and CDR2 FYNNEI. The CDR3 is 14 amino acids. With 4 bases clipped from V and 6 bases from J, the junction kept 6 bases outside the gene matches.

V is TRBV4-1 and J is TRBJ2-5; 11 bases are shared with TRBD2. V trimming: 1 base; J trimming: 3 bases; junction bases outside the gene matches: 4. This CDR3 has 16 amino acids. Germline loops: CDR1 MGHRA, CDR2 YSYEKL. The CDR3 region is CASSQVAGGPEETQYF. Written as DNA, the CDR3 is TGCGCCAGCAGCCAAGTAGCGGGGGGGCCGGAAGAGACCCAGTACTTC.

This clonotype was observed many times. The V gene is TRBV11-2, the J gene TRBJ2-4, with D tentatively TRBD2 (5 bases). This CDR3 spans 13 amino acids. Trimming left V 0 bases short and J 7 bases short, with 7 bases between. Per germline, CDR1 SGHAT and CDR2 FQNNGV. The CDR3 nucleotides read TGTGCCAGCAGCTTAGAGAGGGTGAACATTCAGTACTTC. This gives the protein CASSLERVNIQYF.

This clonotype was seen only a few times. In DNA form, the CDR3 reads TGTGCCAGCAGCTGGGGGACGGATTATGGCTACACCTTC. Encoded protein: CASSWGTDYGYTF. This chain joins TRBV7-9 and TRBJ1-2, with D maybe TRBD1 (5 bases). The CDR3 contains 13 residues. Germline V lookup: CDR1 SEHNR, CDR2 FQNEAQ (reference sequence). V was clipped by 4 bases and J by 5 bases, with 11 bases between them.

The chain uses TRBV7-8 and TRBJ1-4, with D unresolved. Trimming cost V 5 bases and J 1 base, with 5 bases left between them. CDR3 size: 13 residues. CDR1 is SGHVS, CDR2 FQNEAQ, per germline. CDR3 DNA sequence: TGTGCCAGCAGCCCCGGAACTAATGAAAAACTGTTTTTT. It encodes CASSPGTNEKLFF.

The chain employs TRBV4-1 and TRBJ2-2; D possibly corresponds to TRBD2 (6 bases). CDR3 length: 17 amino acids. The germline CDR1 and CDR2 sequences are MGHRA and YSYEKL. V was cut by 0 bases and J by 0 bases, with 11 bases left in between. The CDR3 DNA follows: TGCGCCAGCAGCCAAGATTTCGGGAGCGCGAACACCGGGGAGCTGTTTTTT. Its translation: CASSQDFGSANTGELFF.

This clonotype was counted many times. The J gene is TRBJ2-7, the V gene TRBV14; the D call may be TRBD1 or TRBD2 (5 bases each). Germline assignment: CDR1 SGHDN and CDR2 FVKESK. The ends were cut back, 4 bases at V and 2 bases at J, with 15 bases in the middle. The length of the CDR3 is 15 residues. The CDR3 DNA follows: TGTGCCAGCAGCCGGGGGTGGGAGAGGACCTACGAGCAGTACTTC. It translates to CASSRGWERTYEQYF.

The V and J genes are TRBV12-3 or TRBV12-4 and TRBJ2-2; D may be TRBD2 (6 bases). V lost 0 bases and J 2 bases, leaving 13 bases between the germline ends. This CDR3 is 17 amino acids long. CDR3 sequence (DNA): TGTGCCAGCAGTTTAGCGTTAGAGCGGGTAAACACCGGGGAGCTGTTTTTT. Residues: CASSLALERVNTGELFF.

The gene calls are TRBV29-1 and TRBJ2-3; TRBD1 aligns across 10 bases. V shed 3 bases, J shed 6 bases, and the junction held 6 bases outside the gene matches. CDR1 is SQVTM, CDR2 ANQGSEA, per germline. The CDR3 is 14 amino acids. As DNA, the CDR3 is TGCAGCGTTGAGCCTGGGACAGGGGCCGATACGCAGTATTTT. Translating gives CSVEPGTGADTQYF.

This clonotype was counted only a few times. This chain uses TRBV18 with TRBJ2-3; D possibly corresponds to TRBD2 (5 bases). Germline V CDR1 and CDR2: KGHSH, LQKENI. V was pared by 5 bases and J by 0 bases, with 15 bases between. The length of the CDR3 is 16 residues. Written as DNA, the CDR3 is TGTGCCAGCTCAGAACGCGGACGGACTAGCACAGATACGCAGTATTTT. It yields the protein CASSERGRTSTDTQYF. The full variable domain, completed using reference TRBV18 and TRBJ2-3, is NAGVMQNPRHLVRRRGQEARLRCSPMKGHSHVYWYRQLPEEGLKFMVYLQKENIIDESGMPKERFSAEFPKEGPSILRIQQVVRGDSAAYFCASSERGRTSTDTQYFGPGTRLTVL.

There are many counts of this clonotype. The chain links TRBV13 to TRBJ2-2, with 7 positions matching TRBD1. This CDR3 has 22 residues. CDR1 PRHDT and CDR2 FYEKMQ come from the germline V gene (reference sequence). The junction had 28 bases not matched to a gene; V was cut back by 6 bases and J by 3 bases. CDR3 in amino acids: CASRQDRSHQGRIIPDTGELFF. The CDR3 region has the DNA TGTGCCAGCAGACAGGACAGGAGTCACCAGGGCCGTATTATTCCGGACACCGGGGAGCTGTTTTTT.

Only a few counts were recorded for this clonotype. The V call is TRBV6-2 or TRBV6-3, the J call TRBJ2-1, with a tentative D call TRBD2 (6 bases). CDR3 size: 11 residues. Germline V gene data show CDR1 as MNHEY and CDR2 as SVGEGT. V lost 10 bases and J 15 bases, leaving 19 bases between the germline ends. The CDR3 DNA is TGTGCCACCAGGGACTTCCCCTTGCTGTTCTTC. It specifies CATRDFPLLFF.

This clonotype showed up many times. V and J are TRBV6-5 and TRBJ2-2; 7 nucleotides agree with TRBD1. Germline lookup yields CDR1 MNHEY and CDR2 SVGAGI. CDR3 length: 12 amino acids. V shed 6 bases and J 7 bases; nucleotides not matched to a gene: 2. The CDR3 here is CASRTGIGELFF. The CDR3, as DNA: TGTGCCAGCAGGACAGGGATCGGGGAGCTGTTTTTT.

This rearrangement joins TRBV29-1 to TRBJ2-5; 10 bases map to TRBD1. The J segment lost 4 bases and the V segment lost 7 bases, leaving 6 bases of the junction unmatched. Germline CDR1 and CDR2: SQVTM and ANQGSEA. The CDR3 sequence is 13 residues long. CDR3 region: CSGGTGVVETQYF. The CDR3 DNA reads TGCAGCGGCGGGACAGGGGTCGTAGAGACCCAGTACTTC.

This clonotype came up a few times. This chain connects TRBV6-1 to TRBJ2-7, with 7 bases that match TRBD2. There are 13 residues in the CDR3. CDR1 and CDR2 (germline): MNHNS, SASEGT. J was trimmed by 4 bases and V by 6 bases; bases with no gene match: 6. CDR3 sequence reads: CASSDTSDYEQYF. CDR3 DNA sequence: TGTGCCAGCAGCGATACTAGCGATTACGAGCAGTACTTC.

This clonotype was recorded many times. The chain has TRBV5-4 and TRBJ2-3; weak D call: TRBD2 (5 bases). The CDR3 sequence is 15 residues long. Germline CDR1 and CDR2: SGHNT and YYREEE (reference sequence). Deletions cut 4 bases from V and 0 bases from J, with 12 bases between. CDR3 region: CASSTNRGSTDTQYF. The CDR3, as DNA: TGTGCCAGCAGCACGAACCGGGGTAGCACAGATACGCAGTATTTT. Using reference TRBV5-4 and TRBJ2-3 for the parts outside the CDR3, the full variable domain is ETGVTQSPTHLIKTRGQQVTLRCSSQSGHNTVSWYQQALGQGPQFIFQYYREEENGRGNFPPRFSGLQFPNYSSELNVNALELDDSALYLCASSTNRGSTDTQYFGPGTRLTVL.

The rearrangement uses TRBV24-1 and TRBJ2-7; D not resolved. Trimming left V 3 bases short and J 7 bases short, with 9 bases between. In germline, CDR1 is KGHDR, CDR2 SFDVKD. This CDR3 spans 12 amino acids. CDR3 sequence reads: CATSDTEREQYF. The CDR3 DNA reads TGTGCCACCAGTGATACTGAAAGGGAGCAGTACTTC.

This clonotype occurred many times. This chain uses TRBV5-8 with TRBJ2-1; D assignment may be TRBD1 or TRBD2 (5 bases each). Per germline, CDR1 SGHTS and CDR2 YDEGEE. The CDR3 contains 12 residues. V was pared by 0 bases and J by 15 bases, with 13 bases between. In DNA form, the CDR3 reads TGTGCCAGCAGCTTGGCCGGGGCGACTCTGTTCTTC. Protein: CASSLAGATLFF.

The rearrangement joins TRBV18 to TRBJ1-2; 8 bases are a match to TRBD1. Trimming took 3 bases from V and 3 from J; bases not matched to a gene: 3. The CDR3 covers 14 residues. From germline, CDR1 is KGHSH and CDR2 LQKENI. The CDR3 DNA sequence: TGTGCCAGCTCACCTTCGACAGGGGACTATGGCTACACCTTC. Amino acid sequence: CASSPSTGDYGYTF. Full variable domain (rest looked up from reference TRBV18 and TRBJ1-2): NAGVMQNPRHLVRRRGQEARLRCSPMKGHSHVYWYRQLPEEGLKFMVYLQKENIIDESGMPKERFSAEFPKEGPSILRIQQVVRGDSAAYFCASSPSTGDYGYTFGSGTRLTVV.

This clonotype has ten or more counts. The chain recombines TRBV5-1 with TRBJ2-3; 9 bases are a match to TRBD2. The junction had 6 bases not matched to a gene; V was cut back by 7 bases and J by 6 bases. Germline lookup yields CDR1 SGHRS and CDR2 YFSETQ. This CDR3 region has 13 residues. Here the CDR3 DNA reads TGCGCCAGCGGGGTAGCGGGAGAGGATACGCAGTATTTT. It encodes CASGVAGEDTQYF. Supplemented by reference TRBV5-1 and TRBJ2-3, the full variable domain reads KAGVTQTPRYLIKTRGQQVTLSCSPISGHRSVSWYQQTPGQGLQFLFEYFSETQRNKGNFPGRFSGRQFSNSRSEMNVSTLELGDSALYLCASGVAGEDTQYFGPGTRLTVL.

Notes on this clonotype: With a much larger clone just one base away, this may be a read error. The gene calls are TRBV30 and TRBJ2-3, with D possibly matching TRBD1 (5 bases). CDR1 and CDR2 from the germline V gene are GTSNPN and SVGIG (reference sequence). CDR3 length equals 14 residues. The CDR3 DNA follows: TGTGCCAGGAGTCAAAGGGGCCCACGAGATACGCAGTATTTT. It specifies CARSQRGPRDTQYF.

V is TRBV25-1 and J is TRBJ1-2; D possibly corresponds to TRBD1 (5 bases). The V gene's germline CDR1 is MGHDK and CDR2 SYGVNS. CDR3 length: 13 amino acids. V lost 2 bases to trimming and J lost 6 bases, with 10 bases between them. The CDR3 region has the DNA TGTGCCAGCAGTGAACCGGGGCTCCATGGCTACACCTTC. Residues: CASSEPGLHGYTF.

This clonotype has at least ten counts. The V and J genes are TRBV10-2 and TRBJ2-1, with 10 bases identical to TRBD1. From germline, CDR1 is WSHSY and CDR2 SAAADI. The CDR3 spans 14 residues. The trim removed 6 bases at V and 4 bases at J, leaving 3 bases unmatched. The CDR3 is CASRPGQGYNEQFF. CDR3 in DNA: TGCGCCAGCAGGCCGGGACAGGGGTACAATGAGCAGTTCTTC.

In its sample, this clonotype was seen many times. The V and J genes are TRBV12-3 or TRBV12-4 and TRBJ2-5, with TRBD1 matching over 10 bases. The length of the CDR3 is 13 residues. V was pared by 6 bases and J by 4 bases, with 2 bases of the junction left unmatched. The CDR3 sequence is CASSRTGGETQYF. DNA for the CDR3: TGTGCCAGCAGCAGGACAGGGGGAGAGACCCAGTACTTC.

This clonotype has ten or more counts. This chain joins TRBV5-1 and TRBJ2-1; the match to TRBD2 covers 12 bases. Losses at the gene ends were 4 bases for V and 5 bases for J; bases not matched to a gene: 7. The CDR3 extends over 16 amino acids. Germline CDR1 reads SGHRS; CDR2 reads YFSETQ. CDR3 coding DNA: TGCGCCAGCAGCGGGCTGACTAGCGGGAGACACAATGAGCAGTTCTTC. Amino acid sequence: CASSGLTSGRHNEQFF.